Listed below are T cell receptor beta chains from one sample, sequenced in a study of cytomegalovirus exposure and HLA in healthy donors. The table came from immunoSEQ multiplex PCR; TCRdb's copy has only in-frame clones and leaves some out. Found here are fewer than 300,000 clones, 80% of them singletons; the top ten hold roughly 0.31%. Input material: PBMCs. All receptors derive from a girl aged 2 to 9 in good health and CMV-seronegative. Each CDR3 is given with its conserved first and last residue. A D gene is named only where the DNA matches it firmly. Size values are once, few and many counts, or a class for expanded clones, and some rows have none.

d_call clone_size j_call v_call cdr3_length cdr3_nt cdr3_aa
TRBD1 . TRBJ1-1 TRBV18 17 TGTGCCAGCTCACACAACCGGGACAGGGGCATGAACACTGAAGCTTTCTTT CASSHNRDRGMNTEAFF
TRBD1 . TRBJ1-2 TRBV30 13 TGTGCCTGGAGTGCCGGGACAGGCCTTGGCTACACCTTC CAWSAGTGLGYTF
. . TRBJ1-4 TRBV28 14 TGTGCCAGCAGTAACGCCGGGACTGATGAAAAACTGTTTTTT CASSNAGTDEKLFF
. . TRBJ1-5 TRBV27 12 TGTGCCAGCAAAGGGGATGTTCAGCCCCAGCATTTT CASKGDVQPQHF
. . TRBJ1-3 TRBV18 17 TGTGCCAGCTCTCCTATAGTGCCGCCGATCTCTGGAAACACCATATATTTT CASSPIVPPISGNTIYF
TRBD2 . TRBJ2-6 TRBV18 18 TGTGCCAGCTCACCTAATCTCGGGGGGATGTCTGGGGCCAACGTCCTGACTTTC CASSPNLGGMSGANVLTF
TRBD1 . TRBJ1-5 TRBV18 14 TGTGCCAGCTCAGACAGGGTTGGCAATCAGCCCCAGCATTTT CASSDRVGNQPQHF
. . TRBJ2-5 TRBV30 13 TGTGCCTGGAATCTAGCAAGACAAGAGACCCAGTACTTC CAWNLARQETQYF
. . TRBJ1-5 TRBV19 15 TGTGCCAGTAGTATAGAGGGCCCTAACAATCAGCCCCAGCATTTT CASSIEGPNNQPQHF
TRBD2 few TRBJ2-1 TRBV5-4 14 TGTGCCAGCAGCGGTGGACTAGCGGGAGGGGAGCAGTTCTTC CASSGGLAGGEQFF
TRBD2 . TRBJ2-3 TRBV28 15 TGTGCCAGCCCGCCTAGCGGGATTGGCACAGATACGCAGTATTTT CASPPSGIGTDTQYF
TRBD1 . TRBJ2-7 TRBV5-8 17 TGTGCCAGCAGCTTGGAACTACCAGGGTTGTCAGGGGGCGAGCAGTACTTC CASSLELPGLSGGEQYF
TRBD2 . TRBJ2-7 TRBV7-6 15 TGTGCCAGCAGCTTAGGGACTAGCGGGGGTTACGAGCAGTACTTC CASSLGTSGGYEQYF
. . TRBJ1-1 TRBV28 13 TGTGCCAGCTCAGGGGCGGAAAACACTGAAGCTTTCTTT CASSGAENTEAFF
TRBD2 . TRBJ2-7 TRBV19 13 TGTGCCACCCCCGGGAGGGTTTCCTACGAGCAGTACTTC CATPGRVSYEQYF
TRBD1 . TRBJ1-2 TRBV25-1 14 TGTGCCAGCAGTAGCGGACAGGGTAACTATGGCTACACCTTC CASSSGQGNYGYTF
TRBD2 . TRBJ2-7 TRBV28 12 TGTGCTTCCGGGGGGAACACATACGAGCAGTACTTC CASGGNTYEQYF
. few TRBJ2-1 TRBV14 16 TGTGCCAGCAGCCAAGATTTCCCAGACAGTTACAATGAGCAGTTCTTC CASSQDFPDSYNEQFF
. . TRBJ2-7 TRBV14 14 TGTGCCAGCAGCCAAGATTGGGGGGCCTACGAGCAGTACTTC CASSQDWGAYEQYF
TRBD1 . TRBJ2-1 TRBV28 16 TGTGCCAGCAGTTTGGTCCGGGACAGGGGGAAAGGGGAGCAGTTCTTC CASSLVRDRGKGEQFF
. . TRBJ1-5 TRBV7-8 14 TGTGCCAGCAGCTTAGCGGAAGGGGGTCAGCCCCAGCATTTT CASSLAEGGQPQHF
TRBD2 . TRBJ2-3 TRBV5-6 15 TGTGCCAGCTCCGCCCTTAGCGGGGCGACAGATACGCAGTATTTT CASSALSGATDTQYF
TRBD1 . TRBJ2-7 TRBV9 14 TGTGCCAGCAGCGCCCCCGGGACAGGGACCGAGCAGTACTTC CASSAPGTGTEQYF
. few TRBJ1-6 TRBV2 16 TGTGCCAGCAGTGAATTAGGGGTCCCCTATAATTCACCCCTCCACTTT CASSELGVPYNSPLHF
TRBD1 . TRBJ2-5 TRBV13 15 TGTGCCAGCAGCTCTAGACAGGGGGCCTTCGAGACCCAGTACTTC CASSSRQGAFETQYF
. . TRBJ2-3 TRBV6-5 14 TGTGCCAGCAGTTACTCCTATAGCGGAGATACGCAGTATTTT CASSYSYSGDTQYF
. . TRBJ1-2 TRBV5-1 14 TGCGCCAGCAGACTGGACAGCGCTAACTATGGCTACACCTTC CASRLDSANYGYTF
. . TRBJ1-1 TRBV28 13 TGTGCCAGCAGTCCTTACAAGAACACTGAAGCTTTCTTT CASSPYKNTEAFF
. . TRBJ2-1 TRBV19 13 TGTGCCAGTAGTCTAGTCTCTCGCAATGAGCAGTTCTTC CASSLVSRNEQFF
TRBD2 . TRBJ2-5 TRBV5-1 14 TGCGCCAGCAGCACTAGCGGGAGGGGCGAGACCCAGTACTTC CASSTSGRGETQYF
. . TRBJ2-3 TRBV5-5 16 TGTGCCAGCAGCTTGAGGAGGGGGGGGCCCACAGATACGCAGTATTTT CASSLRRGGPTDTQYF
. once TRBJ1-5 TRBV28 13 TGTGCCAGCAGTTCACAAAATAATCAGCCCCAGCATTTT CASSSQNNQPQHF
TRBD2 . TRBJ2-3 TRBV7-9 16 TGTGCCGGGCGGGGACTAGCGGGGGAATTCACAGATACGCAGTATTTT CAGRGLAGEFTDTQYF
TRBD2 . TRBJ2-7 TRBV14 16 TGTGCCAGCAGCCATTGGACTAGCGGGCCCTCCTACGAGCAGTACTTC CASSHWTSGPSYEQYF
. . TRBJ2-2 TRBV6-5 15 TGTGCCAGCAGGGAACGTTCTGGGCCCACCGGGGAGCTGTTTTTT CASRERSGPTGELFF
. . TRBJ1-5 TRBV4-2 16 TGTGCCAGCAGCCAAGATGCGGGGAAAAGCAATCAGCCCCAGCATTTT CASSQDAGKSNQPQHF
. few TRBJ1-1 TRBV30 16 TGTGCCTGGAGTAAGGGATGGGGACTAACAAACACTGAAGCTTTCTTT CAWSKGWGLTNTEAFF
. . TRBJ2-5 TRBV19 14 TGTGCCAGTAGGCAGAGAGACAGCCAAGAGACCCAGTACTTC CASRQRDSQETQYF
. . TRBJ2-7 TRBV14 15 TGTGCCAGCAGCCAAGATTTTACAGGGTCCTACGAGCAGTACTTC CASSQDFTGSYEQYF
TRBD1 . TRBJ1-6 TRBV27 14 TGTGCCAGCGGAACGGGGACAGGGGGTTCACCCCTCCACTTT CASGTGTGGSPLHF
. . TRBJ1-5 TRBV18 14 TGTGCCAGCTCACCCGGGTATAGCAATCAGCCCCAGCATTTT CASSPGYSNQPQHF
TRBD2 . TRBJ2-1 TRBV27 17 TGTGCCAGCAGTTGGCCCTTAGCGGGTCCGTTGGTGCCAGAGCAGTTCTTC CASSWPLAGPLVPEQFF
. . TRBJ1-5 TRBV28 15 TGTGCCAGCAGTTTGGGGGGGCGGTTGAATCAGCCCCAGCATTTT CASSLGGRLNQPQHF
. . TRBJ2-5 TRBV2 13 TGTGCCAGCATAAAGAGCGGCCAAGAGACCCAGTACTTC CASIKSGQETQYF
TRBD2 . TRBJ2-1 TRBV27 14 TGTGCCACCTCCCGTCGGACTAGCGGCAATGAGCAGTTCTTC CATSRRTSGNEQFF
TRBD1 . TRBJ1-1 TRBV10-3 13 TGTGCCATCAGTGCTACAGGGGACACTGAAGCTTTCTTT CAISATGDTEAFF
. . TRBJ1-1 TRBV27 15 TGTGCCAGCAGTCACATCCGCCCCGGGGACTCGGGGGCTTTCTTT CASSHIRPGDSGAFF
TRBD2 . TRBJ2-2 TRBV19 15 TGTGCCAGTAGTGTCAGCGGGAGTTACACCGGGGAGCTGTTTTTT CASSVSGSYTGELFF
TRBD2 . TRBJ2-3 TRBV5-1 18 TGCGCCAGCAGCTTGGCGGGGATTAGCGGGATAAGCACAGATACGCAGTATTTT CASSLAGISGISTDTQYF
TRBD2 . TRBJ2-6 TRBV7-8 16 TGTGCCAGCAGCCCTAGCGGTAACTCTGGGGCCAACGTCCTGACTTTC CASSPSGNSGANVLTF